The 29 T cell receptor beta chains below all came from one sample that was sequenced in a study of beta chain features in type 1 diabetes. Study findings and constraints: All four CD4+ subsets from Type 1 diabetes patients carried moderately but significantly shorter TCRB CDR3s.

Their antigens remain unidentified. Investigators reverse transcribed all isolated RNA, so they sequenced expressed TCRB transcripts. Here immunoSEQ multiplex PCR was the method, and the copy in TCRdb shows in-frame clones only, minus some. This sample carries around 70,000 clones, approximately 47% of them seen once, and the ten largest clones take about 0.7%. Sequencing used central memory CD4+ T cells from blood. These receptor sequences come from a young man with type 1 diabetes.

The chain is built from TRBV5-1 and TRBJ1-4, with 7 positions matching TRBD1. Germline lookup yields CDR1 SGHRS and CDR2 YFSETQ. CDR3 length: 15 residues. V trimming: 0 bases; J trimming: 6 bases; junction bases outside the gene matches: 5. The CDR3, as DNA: TGCGCCAGCAGCTTGGGACAGGGTAGGGATGAAAAACTGTTTTTT. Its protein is CASSLGQGRDEKLFF.

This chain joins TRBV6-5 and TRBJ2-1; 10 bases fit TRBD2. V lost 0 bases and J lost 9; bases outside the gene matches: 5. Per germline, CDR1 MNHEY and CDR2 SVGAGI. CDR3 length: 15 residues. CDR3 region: CASSYSERGGFEQFF. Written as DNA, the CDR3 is TGTGCCAGCAGTTACTCGGAGCGGGGGGGCTTTGAGCAGTTCTTC.

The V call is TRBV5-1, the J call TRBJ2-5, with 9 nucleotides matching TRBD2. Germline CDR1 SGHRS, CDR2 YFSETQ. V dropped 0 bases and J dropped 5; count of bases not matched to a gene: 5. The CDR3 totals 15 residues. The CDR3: CASSLDAGGPETQYF. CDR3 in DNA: TGCGCCAGCAGCTTGGATGCGGGAGGGCCTGAGACCCAGTACTTC.

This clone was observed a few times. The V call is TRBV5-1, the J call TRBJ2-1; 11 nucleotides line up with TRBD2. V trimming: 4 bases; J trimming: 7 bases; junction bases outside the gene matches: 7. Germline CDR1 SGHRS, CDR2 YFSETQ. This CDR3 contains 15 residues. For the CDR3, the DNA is TGCGCCAGCAGCCTACTAGCGGGAGTTGAGAATGAGCAGTTCTTC. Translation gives CASSLLAGVENEQFF.

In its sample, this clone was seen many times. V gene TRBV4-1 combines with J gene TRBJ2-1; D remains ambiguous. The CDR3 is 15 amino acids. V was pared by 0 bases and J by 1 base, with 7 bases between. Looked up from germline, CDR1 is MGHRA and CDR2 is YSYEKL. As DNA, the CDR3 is TGCGCCAGCAGCCAAGATCCGGGTTCCTACAATGAGCAGTTCTTC. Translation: CASSQDPGSYNEQFF.

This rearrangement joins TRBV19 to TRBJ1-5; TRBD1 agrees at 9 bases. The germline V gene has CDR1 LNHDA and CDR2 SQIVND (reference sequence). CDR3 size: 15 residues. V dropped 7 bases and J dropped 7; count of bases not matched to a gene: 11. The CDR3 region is CASTLTGDRVQPQHF. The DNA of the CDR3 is TGTGCCAGTACCCTGACAGGGGACAGGGTCCAGCCCCAGCATTTT.

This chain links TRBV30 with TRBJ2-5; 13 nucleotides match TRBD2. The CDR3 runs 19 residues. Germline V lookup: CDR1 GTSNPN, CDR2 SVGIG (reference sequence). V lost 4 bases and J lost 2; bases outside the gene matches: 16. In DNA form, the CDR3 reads TGTGCCTGGAAGGGCGGACTAGCGGGAGAGGGTACGTCTCAAGAGACCCAGTACTTC. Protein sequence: CAWKGGLAGEGTSQETQYF. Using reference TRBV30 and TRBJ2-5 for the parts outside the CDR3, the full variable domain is SQTIHQWPATLVQPVGSPLSLECTVEGTSNPNLYWYRQAAGRGLQLLFYSVGIGQISSEVPQNLSASRPQDRQFILSSKKLLLSDSGFYLCAWKGGLAGEGTSQETQYFGPGTRLLVL.

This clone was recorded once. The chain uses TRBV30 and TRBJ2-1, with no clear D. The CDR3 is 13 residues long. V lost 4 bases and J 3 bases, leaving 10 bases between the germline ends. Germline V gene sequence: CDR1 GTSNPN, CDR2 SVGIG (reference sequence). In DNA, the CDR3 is TGTGCCTGGATAAGTGAGTTCTACAATGAGCAGTTCTTC. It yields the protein CAWISEFYNEQFF.

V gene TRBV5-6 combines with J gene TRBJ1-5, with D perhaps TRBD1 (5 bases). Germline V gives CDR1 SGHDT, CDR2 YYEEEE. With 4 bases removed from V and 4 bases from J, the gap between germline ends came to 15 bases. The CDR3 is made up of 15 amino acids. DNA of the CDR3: TGTGCCAGCAGCCCAGGGATGCAAACTAATCAGCCCCAGCATTTT. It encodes CASSPGMQTNQPQHF.

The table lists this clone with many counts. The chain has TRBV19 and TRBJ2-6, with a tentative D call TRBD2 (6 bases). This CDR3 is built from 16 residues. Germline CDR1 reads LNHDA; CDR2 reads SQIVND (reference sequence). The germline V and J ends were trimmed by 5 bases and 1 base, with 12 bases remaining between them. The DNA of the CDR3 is TGTGCCAGTAGTGGGCCCGGAGGGTCTGGGGCCAACGTCCTGACTTTC. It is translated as CASSGPGGSGANVLTF. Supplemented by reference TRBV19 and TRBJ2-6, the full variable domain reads DGGITQSPKYLFRKEGQNVTLSCEQNLNHDAMYWYRQDPGQGLRLIYYSQIVNDFQKGDIAEGYSVSREKKESFPLTVTSAQKNPTAFYLCASSGPGGSGANVLTFGAGSRLTVL.

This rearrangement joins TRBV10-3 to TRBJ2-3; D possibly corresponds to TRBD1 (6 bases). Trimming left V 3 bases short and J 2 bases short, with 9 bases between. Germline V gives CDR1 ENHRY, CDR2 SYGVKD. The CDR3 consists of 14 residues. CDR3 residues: CAISEGQFTDTQYF. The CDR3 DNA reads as TGTGCCATCAGTGAAGGACAGTTCACAGATACGCAGTATTTT.

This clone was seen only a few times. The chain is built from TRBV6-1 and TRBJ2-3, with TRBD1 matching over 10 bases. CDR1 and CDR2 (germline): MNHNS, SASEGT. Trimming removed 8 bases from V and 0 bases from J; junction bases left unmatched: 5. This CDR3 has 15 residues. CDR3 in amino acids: CASLRQGASTDTQYF. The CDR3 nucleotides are TGTGCCAGCCTTAGACAGGGGGCGAGCACAGATACGCAGTATTTT.

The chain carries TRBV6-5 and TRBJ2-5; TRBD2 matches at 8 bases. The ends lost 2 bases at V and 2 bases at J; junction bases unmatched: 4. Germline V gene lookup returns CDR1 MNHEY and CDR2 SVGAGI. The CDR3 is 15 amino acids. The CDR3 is CASSYGSGGQETQYF. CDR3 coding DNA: TGTGCCAGCAGTTACGGGTCGGGAGGGCAAGAGACCCAGTACTTC.

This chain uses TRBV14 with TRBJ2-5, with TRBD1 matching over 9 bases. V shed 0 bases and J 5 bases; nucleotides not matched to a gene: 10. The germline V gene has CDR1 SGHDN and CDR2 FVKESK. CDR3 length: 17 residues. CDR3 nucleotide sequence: TGTGCCAGCAGCCAAGATAAGGGTAACAGGGGGCGTGAGACCCAGTACTTC. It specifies CASSQDKGNRGRETQYF. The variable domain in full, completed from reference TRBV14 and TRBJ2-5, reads EAGVTQFPSHSVIEKGQTVTLRCDPISGHDNLYWYRRVMGKEIKFLLHFVKESKQDESGMPNNRFLAERTGGTYSTLKVQPAELEDSGVYFCASSQDKGNRGRETQYFGPGTRLLVL.

The CDR3 loop is CASSQRGGRDNNEQFF. Written as DNA, the CDR3 is TGTGCCAGCAGCCAGCGGGGCGGGAGGGATAACAATGAGCAGTTCTTC. The V call is TRBV7-9, the J call TRBJ2-1; TRBD2 matches at 9 bases. This CDR3 comprises 16 residues. Looked up from germline, CDR1 is SEHNR and CDR2 is FQNEAQ (reference sequence). The V gene end was trimmed by 5 bases and the J gene end by 5 bases; junction bases not matched to a gene: 10.

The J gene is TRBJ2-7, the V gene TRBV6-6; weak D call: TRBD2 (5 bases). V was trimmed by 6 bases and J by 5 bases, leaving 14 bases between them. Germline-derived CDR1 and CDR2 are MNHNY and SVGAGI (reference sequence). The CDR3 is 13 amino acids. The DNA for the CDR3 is TGTGCCAGCAGCCAGCAGGAGGCCCACGAGCAGTACTTC. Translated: CASSQQEAHEQYF.

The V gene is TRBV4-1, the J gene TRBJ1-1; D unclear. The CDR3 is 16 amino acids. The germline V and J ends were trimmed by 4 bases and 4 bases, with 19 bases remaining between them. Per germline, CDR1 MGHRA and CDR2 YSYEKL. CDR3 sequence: CASSRFDGRKGTEAFF. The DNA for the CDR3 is TGCGCCAGCAGCCGCTTCGACGGGAGGAAGGGCACTGAAGCTTTCTTT.

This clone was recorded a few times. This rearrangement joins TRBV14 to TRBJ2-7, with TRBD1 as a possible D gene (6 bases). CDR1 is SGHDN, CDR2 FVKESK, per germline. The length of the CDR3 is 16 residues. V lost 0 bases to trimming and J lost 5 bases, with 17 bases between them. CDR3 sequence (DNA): TGTGCCAGCAGCCAAGATATAGGGCAGGGGAGAAACGAGCAGTACTTC. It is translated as CASSQDIGQGRNEQYF. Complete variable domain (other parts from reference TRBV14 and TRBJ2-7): EAGVTQFPSHSVIEKGQTVTLRCDPISGHDNLYWYRRVMGKEIKFLLHFVKESKQDESGMPNNRFLAERTGGTYSTLKVQPAELEDSGVYFCASSQDIGQGRNEQYFGPGTRLTVT.

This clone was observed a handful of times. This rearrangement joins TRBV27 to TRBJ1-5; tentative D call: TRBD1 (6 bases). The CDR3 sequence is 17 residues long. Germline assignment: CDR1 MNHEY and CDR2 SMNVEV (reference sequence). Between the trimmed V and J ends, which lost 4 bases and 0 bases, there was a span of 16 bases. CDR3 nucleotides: TGTGCCAGCAGTTCTCGAGGGGGGGGGTATAGCAATCAGCCCCAGCATTTT. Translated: CASSSRGGGYSNQPQHF.

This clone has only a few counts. CDR3 sequence reads: CASHPTGQGASGQPQHF. CDR3 DNA: TGTGCCAGCCATCCAACAGGACAGGGGGCATCAGGTCAGCCCCAGCATTTT. This chain connects TRBV18 to TRBJ1-5; 11 bases agree with TRBD1. Germline V gene data show CDR1 as KGHSH and CDR2 as LQKENI. V was clipped by 8 bases and J by 6 bases; unmatched bases: 15. CDR3 length: 17 residues.

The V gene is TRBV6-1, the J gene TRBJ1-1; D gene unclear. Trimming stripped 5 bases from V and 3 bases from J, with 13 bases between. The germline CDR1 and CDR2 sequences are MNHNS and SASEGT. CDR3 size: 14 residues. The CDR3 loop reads CASSSYDGDTEAFF. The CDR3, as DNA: TGTGCCAGCAGTTCTTACGACGGGGACACTGAAGCTTTCTTT.

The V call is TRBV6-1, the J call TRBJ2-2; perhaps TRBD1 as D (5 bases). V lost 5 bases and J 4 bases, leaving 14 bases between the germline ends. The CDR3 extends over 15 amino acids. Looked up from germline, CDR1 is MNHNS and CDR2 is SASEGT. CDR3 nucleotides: TGTGCCAGCAGTCCAGGACAAAGAGGCACCGGGGAGCTGTTTTTT. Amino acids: CASSPGQRGTGELFF.

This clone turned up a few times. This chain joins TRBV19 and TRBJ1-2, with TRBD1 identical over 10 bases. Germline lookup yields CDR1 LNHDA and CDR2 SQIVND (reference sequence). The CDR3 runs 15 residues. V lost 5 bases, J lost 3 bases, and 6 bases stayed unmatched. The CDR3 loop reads CASSFPGTGDYGYTF. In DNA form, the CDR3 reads TGTGCCAGTAGTTTCCCCGGGACAGGGGACTATGGCTACACCTTC. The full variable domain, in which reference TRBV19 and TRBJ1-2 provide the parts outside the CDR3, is DGGITQSPKYLFRKEGQNVTLSCEQNLNHDAMYWYRQDPGQGLRLIYYSQIVNDFQKGDIAEGYSVSREKKESFPLTVTSAQKNPTAFYLCASSFPGTGDYGYTFGSGTRLTVV.

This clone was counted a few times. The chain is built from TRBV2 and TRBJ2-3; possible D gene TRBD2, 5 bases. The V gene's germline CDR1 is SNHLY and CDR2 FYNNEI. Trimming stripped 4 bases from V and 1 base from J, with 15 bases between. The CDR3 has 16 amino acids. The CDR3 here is CASSGLGETRTDTQYF. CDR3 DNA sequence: TGTGCCAGCAGTGGTTTGGGAGAGACCCGCACAGATACGCAGTATTTT.

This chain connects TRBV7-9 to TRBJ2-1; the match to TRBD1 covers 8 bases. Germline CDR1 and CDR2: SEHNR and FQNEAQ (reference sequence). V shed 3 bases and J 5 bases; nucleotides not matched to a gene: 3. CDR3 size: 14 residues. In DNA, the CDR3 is TGTGCCAGCAGCTTGGGGACAGGAGACAATGAGCAGTTCTTC. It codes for CASSLGTGDNEQFF.

In nucleotides, the CDR3 is TGCGCCAGCAGCCAATGGGGACAGGGTCAAGATACGCAGTATTTT. This translates into CASSQWGQGQDTQYF. The chain combines TRBV4-1 with TRBJ2-3; TRBD1 matches 9 bases. This CDR3 has 15 residues. The germline gives CDR1 MGHRA, CDR2 YSYEKL. V was pared by 2 bases and J by 5 bases, with 5 bases of the junction left unmatched.

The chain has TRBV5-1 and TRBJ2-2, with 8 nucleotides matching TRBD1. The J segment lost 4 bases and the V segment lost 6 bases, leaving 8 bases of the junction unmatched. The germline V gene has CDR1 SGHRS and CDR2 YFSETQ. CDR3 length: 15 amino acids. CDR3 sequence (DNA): TGCGCCAGCACGGCAGGGGGCGCGGGCACCGGGGAGCTGTTTTTT. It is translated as CASTAGGAGTGELFF.

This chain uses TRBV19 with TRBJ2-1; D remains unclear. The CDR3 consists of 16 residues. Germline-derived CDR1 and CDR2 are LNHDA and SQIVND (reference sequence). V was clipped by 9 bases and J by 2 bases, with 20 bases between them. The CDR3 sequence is CASTTPDSPPYNEQFF. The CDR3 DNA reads TGTGCCAGCACCACCCCAGATTCGCCCCCCTACAATGAGCAGTTCTTC.

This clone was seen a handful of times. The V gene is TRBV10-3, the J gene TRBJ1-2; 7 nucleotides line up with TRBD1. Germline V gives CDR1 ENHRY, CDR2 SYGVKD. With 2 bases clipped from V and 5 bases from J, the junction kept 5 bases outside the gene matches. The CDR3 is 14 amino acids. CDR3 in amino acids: CAISETGANYGYTF. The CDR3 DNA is TGTGCCATCAGTGAGACAGGGGCCAATTATGGCTACACCTTC.